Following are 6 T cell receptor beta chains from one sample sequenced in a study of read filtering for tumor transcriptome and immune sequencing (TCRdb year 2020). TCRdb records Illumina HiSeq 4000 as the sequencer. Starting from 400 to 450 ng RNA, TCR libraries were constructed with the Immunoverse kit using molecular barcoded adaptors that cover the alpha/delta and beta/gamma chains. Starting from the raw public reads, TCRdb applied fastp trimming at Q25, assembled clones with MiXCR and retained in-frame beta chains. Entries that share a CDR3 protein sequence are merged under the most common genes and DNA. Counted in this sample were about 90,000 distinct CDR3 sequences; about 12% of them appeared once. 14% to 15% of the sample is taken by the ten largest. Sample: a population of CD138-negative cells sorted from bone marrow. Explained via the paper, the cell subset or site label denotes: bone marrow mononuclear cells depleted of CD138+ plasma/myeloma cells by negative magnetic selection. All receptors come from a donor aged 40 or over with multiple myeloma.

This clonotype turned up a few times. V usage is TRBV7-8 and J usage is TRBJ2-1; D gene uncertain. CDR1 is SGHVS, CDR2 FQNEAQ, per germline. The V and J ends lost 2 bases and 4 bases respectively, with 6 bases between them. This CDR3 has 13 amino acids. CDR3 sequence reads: CASSLMAYNEQFF. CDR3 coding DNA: TGTGCCAGCAGCTTAATGGCTTACAATGAGCAGTTCTTC.

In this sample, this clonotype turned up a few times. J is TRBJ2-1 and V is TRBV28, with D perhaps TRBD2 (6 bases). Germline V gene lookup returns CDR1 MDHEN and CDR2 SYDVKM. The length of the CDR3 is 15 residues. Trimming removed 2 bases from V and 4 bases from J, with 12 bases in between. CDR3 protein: CASSLLALTYNEQFF. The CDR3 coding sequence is TGTGCCAGCAGTTTACTAGCGTTAACGTACAATGAGCAGTTCTTC.

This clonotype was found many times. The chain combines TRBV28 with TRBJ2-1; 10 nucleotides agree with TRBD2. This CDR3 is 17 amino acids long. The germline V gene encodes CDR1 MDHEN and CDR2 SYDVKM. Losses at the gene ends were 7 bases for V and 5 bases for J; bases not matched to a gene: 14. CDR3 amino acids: CASTPLGAGGPHNEQFF. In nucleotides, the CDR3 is TGTGCCAGCACCCCCTTGGGAGCGGGAGGGCCCCACAATGAGCAGTTCTTC.

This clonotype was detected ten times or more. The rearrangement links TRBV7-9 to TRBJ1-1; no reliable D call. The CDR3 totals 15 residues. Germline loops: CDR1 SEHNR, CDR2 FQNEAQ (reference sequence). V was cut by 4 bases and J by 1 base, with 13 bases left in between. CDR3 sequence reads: CASSSYDKQNTEAFF. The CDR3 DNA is TGTGCCAGCAGCTCATACGACAAGCAGAACACTGAAGCTTTCTTT.

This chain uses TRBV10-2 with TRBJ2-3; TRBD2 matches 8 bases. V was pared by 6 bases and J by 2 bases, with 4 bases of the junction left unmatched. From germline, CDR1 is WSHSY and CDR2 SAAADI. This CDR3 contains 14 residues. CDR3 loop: CASRLAGPTDTQYF. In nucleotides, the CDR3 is TGCGCCAGCAGGCTAGCGGGCCCCACAGATACGCAGTATTTT.

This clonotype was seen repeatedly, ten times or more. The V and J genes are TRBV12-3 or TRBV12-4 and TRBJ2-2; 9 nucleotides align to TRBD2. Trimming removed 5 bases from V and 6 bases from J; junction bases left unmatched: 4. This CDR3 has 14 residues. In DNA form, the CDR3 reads TGTGCCAGCAGTCCCCGACTAGCGGCCGGGGAGCTGTTTTTT. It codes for CASSPRLAAGELFF.